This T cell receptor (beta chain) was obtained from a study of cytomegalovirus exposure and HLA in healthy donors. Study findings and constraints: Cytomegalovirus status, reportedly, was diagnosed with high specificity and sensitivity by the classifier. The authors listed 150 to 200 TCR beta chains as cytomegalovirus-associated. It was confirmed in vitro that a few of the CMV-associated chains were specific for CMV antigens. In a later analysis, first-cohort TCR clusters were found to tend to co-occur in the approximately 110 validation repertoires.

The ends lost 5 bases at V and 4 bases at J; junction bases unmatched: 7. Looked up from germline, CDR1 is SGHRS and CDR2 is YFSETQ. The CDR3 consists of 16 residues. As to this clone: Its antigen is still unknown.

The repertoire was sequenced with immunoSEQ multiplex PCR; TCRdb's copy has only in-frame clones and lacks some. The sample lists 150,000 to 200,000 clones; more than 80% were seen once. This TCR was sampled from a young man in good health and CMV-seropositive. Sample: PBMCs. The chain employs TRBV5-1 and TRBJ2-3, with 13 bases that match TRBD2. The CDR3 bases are TGCGCCAGCAGTCCGGGACTAGCGGGAAGCGCAGATACGCAGTATTTT. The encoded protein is CASSPGLAGSADTQYF.